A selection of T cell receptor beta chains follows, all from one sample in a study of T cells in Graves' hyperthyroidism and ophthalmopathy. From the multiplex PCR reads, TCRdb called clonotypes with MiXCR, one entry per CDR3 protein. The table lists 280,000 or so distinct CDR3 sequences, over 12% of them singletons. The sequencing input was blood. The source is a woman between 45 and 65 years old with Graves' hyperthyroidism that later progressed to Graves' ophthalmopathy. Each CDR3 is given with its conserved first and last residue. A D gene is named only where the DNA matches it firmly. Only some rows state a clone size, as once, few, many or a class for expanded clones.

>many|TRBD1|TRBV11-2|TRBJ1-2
TGTGCCAGCAGCTCCAAGGCGACAGGGGCCTCTTATGGCTACACCTTC
CASSSKATGASYGYTF
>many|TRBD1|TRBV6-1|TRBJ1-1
TGTGCCAGCCGAACCCCCCCGACAGGGCCTCAGAGGACTGAAGCTTTCTTT
CASRTPPTGPQRTEAFF
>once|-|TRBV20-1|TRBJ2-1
TGCAGTGCTGCACCAGGGTTGGGACTCAACAATGAGCAGTTCTTC
CSAAPGLGLNNEQFF
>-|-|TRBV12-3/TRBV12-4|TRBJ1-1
TGTGCCAGCACCCTAGACCCCGGAGAAAAGCCTGAAGCTTTCTTT
CASTLDPGEKPEAFF
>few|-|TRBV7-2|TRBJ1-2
TGTGCCAGCAGCTTGTTGGGCAGCGGCTACACCTTC
CASSLLGSGYTF
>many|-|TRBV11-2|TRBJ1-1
TGTGCCAGCAGCCTGACAAGAAGCAACACTGAAGCTTTCTTT
CASSLTRSNTEAFF
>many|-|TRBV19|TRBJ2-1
TGTGCCAGTAGTCCTATACCCCCTTACGACCAGTTCTTC
CASSPIPPYDQFF
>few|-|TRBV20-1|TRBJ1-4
TGCAGTGCTAGCCAGAGGAGCGAAAAACTGTTTTTT
CSASQRSEKLFF
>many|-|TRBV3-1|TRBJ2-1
TGTGCCAGCAGCCAAGCTTTGTACAATGAGCAGTTCTTC
CASSQALYNEQFF
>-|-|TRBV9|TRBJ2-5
TGTGCCAGCAGCGTAGGCAGAGGGGGGCAAGAGACCCAGTACTTC
CASSVGRGGQETQYF
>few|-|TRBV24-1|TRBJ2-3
TGTGCCACCAGGGCGGGACAATCACCCTTTACAGATACGCAGTATTTT
CATRAGQSPFTDTQYF
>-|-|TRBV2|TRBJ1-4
TGTGCCAGCAGTGAATCTGAAAAACTGTTTTTT
CASSESEKLFF
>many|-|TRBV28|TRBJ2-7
TGTGCCAGCAGTTCGCGGTCGGACGAGCAGTACTTC
CASSSRSDEQYF
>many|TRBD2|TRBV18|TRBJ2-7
TGTGCCAGCTCATCCCGGACTAGCCTATACGAGCAGTACTTC
CASSSRTSLYEQYF
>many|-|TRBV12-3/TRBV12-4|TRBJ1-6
TGTGCCAGCAGTTTGTTTGGGCAGGGCAATTCACCCCTCCACTTT
CASSLFGQGNSPLHF
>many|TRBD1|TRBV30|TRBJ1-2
TGTGCCTGGAGAGGTGTGGGACAGGAGTACTATGGCTACACCTTC
CAWRGVGQEYYGYTF
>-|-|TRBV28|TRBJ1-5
TGTGCCAGCAGTCACACCACGGGACTTGGCGATCAGCCCCAGCATTTT
CASSHTTGLGDQPQHF
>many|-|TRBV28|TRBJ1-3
TGTGCCAGTTGGTCTCCGGGGTCTGGGTCTGCTGGAAACACCATATATTTT
CASWSPGSGSAGNTIYF
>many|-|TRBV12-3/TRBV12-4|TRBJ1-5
TGTGCCAGCAGTTTCGATTACAGAGGAGAAAGCCCCCAGCATTTT
CASSFDYRGESPQHF
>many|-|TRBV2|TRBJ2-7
TGTGCCAGCAGTGATCAGGACGGTGCCTACGAGCAGTACTTC
CASSDQDGAYEQYF
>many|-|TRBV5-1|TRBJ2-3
TGCGCCAGCAGCTTGCTATCAAACACAGATACGCAGTATTTT
CASSLLSNTDTQYF
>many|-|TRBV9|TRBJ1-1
TGTGCCAGCAGCGCTGAGACCAACACTGAAGCTTTCTTT
CASSAETNTEAFF
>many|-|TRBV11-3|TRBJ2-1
TGTGCCAGCAGCTTCTTGCGGGACTATGAGCAGTTCTTC
CASSFLRDYEQFF